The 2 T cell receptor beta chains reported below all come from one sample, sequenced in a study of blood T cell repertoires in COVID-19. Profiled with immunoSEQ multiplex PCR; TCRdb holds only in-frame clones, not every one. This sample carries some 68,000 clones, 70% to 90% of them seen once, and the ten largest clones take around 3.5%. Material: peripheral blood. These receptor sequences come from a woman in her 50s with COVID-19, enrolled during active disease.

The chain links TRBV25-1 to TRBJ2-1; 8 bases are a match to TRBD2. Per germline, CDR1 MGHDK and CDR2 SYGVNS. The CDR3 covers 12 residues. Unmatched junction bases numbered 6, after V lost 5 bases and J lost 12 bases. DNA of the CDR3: TGTGCCAGCAGTAGGGGAAGCGGGAGGCAGTTCTTC. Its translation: CASSRGSGRQFF.

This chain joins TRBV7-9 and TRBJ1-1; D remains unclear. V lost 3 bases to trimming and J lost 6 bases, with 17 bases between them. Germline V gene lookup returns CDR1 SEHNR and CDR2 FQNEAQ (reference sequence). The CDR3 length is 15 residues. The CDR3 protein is CASSFGRRPDSEAFF. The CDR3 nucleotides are TGTGCCAGCAGCTTTGGGAGACGGCCTGATTCTGAAGCTTTCTTT. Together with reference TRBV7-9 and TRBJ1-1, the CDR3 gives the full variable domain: DTGVSQNPRHKITKRGQNVTFRCDPISEHNRLYWYRQTLGQGPEFLTYFQNEAQLEKSRLLSDRFSAERPKGSFSTLEIQRTEQGDSAMYLCASSFGRRPDSEAFFGQGTRLTVV.